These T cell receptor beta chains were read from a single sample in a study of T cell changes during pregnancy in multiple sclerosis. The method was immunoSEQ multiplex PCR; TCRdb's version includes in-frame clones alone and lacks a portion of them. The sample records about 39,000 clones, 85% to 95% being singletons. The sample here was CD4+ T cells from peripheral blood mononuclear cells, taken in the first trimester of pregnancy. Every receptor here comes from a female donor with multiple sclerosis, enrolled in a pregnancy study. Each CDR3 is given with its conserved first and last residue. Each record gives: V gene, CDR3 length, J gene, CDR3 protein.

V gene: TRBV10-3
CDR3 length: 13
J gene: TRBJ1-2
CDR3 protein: CAINQGTNYGYTF

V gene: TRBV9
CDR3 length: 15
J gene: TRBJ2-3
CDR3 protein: CASSVGELVTDTQYF

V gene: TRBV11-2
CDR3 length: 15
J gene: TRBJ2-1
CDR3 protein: CASSLLAGGANEQFF

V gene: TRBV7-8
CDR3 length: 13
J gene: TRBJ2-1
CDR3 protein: CASSPPRLVEQFF

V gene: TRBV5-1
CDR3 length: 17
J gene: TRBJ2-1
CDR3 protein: CASSLYSDRVTTNEQFF

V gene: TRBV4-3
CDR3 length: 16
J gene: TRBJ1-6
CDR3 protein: CASSQEPGVYNSPLHF

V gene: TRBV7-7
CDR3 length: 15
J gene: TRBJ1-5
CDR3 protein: CASSPRRGGTQPQHF

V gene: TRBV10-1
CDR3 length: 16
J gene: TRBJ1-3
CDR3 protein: CASSEYDSPSGNTIYF

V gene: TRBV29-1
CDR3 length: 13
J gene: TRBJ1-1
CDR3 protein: CSVGLGSNSEAFF

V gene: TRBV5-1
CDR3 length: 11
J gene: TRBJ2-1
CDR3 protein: CASSPNNEQFF

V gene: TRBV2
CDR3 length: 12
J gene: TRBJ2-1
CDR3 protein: CASSARYNEQFF

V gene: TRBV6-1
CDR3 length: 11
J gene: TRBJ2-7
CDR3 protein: CASGRDFEQYF

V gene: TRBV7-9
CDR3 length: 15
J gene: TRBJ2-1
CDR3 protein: CASSPPGRGSNEQFF

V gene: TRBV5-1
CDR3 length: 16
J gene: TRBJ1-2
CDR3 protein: CASSSGGTEFNYGYTF

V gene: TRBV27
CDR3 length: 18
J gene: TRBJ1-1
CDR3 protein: CASSPSWTGLIVNTEAFF

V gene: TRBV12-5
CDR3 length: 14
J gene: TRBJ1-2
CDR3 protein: CASGLNYRTHGYTF

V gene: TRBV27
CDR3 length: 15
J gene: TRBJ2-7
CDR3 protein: CASSHRPRTSDEQYF

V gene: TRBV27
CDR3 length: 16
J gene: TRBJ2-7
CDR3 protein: CASSLSVRLVSHEQYF

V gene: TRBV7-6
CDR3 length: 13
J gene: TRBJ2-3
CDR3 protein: CASSLEQGSTQYF

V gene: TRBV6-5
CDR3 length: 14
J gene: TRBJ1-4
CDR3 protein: CASSPDRGRIKLFF

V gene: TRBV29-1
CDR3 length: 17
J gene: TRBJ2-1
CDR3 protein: CSVEVPRQEVTYNEQFF

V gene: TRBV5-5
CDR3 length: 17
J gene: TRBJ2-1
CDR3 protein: CASSLKGGASSYNEQFF

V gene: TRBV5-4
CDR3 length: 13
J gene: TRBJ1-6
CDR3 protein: CASTLAMNSPLHF

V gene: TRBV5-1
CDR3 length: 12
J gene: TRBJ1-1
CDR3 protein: CASSLVGVEAFF

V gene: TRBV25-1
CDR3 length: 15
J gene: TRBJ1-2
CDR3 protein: CASAPPGQGMTGYTF

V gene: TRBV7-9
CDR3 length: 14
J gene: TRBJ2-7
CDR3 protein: CASSPRGGSYEQYF

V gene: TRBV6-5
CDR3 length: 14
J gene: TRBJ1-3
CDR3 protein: CASSYRGPGNTIYF

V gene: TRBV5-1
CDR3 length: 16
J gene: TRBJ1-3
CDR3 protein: CASSLAGTGRGNTIYF

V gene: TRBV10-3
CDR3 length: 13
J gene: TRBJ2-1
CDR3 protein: CAISGDSVNEQFF

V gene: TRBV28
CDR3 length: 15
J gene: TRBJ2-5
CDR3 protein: CASRSPTGTLETQYF

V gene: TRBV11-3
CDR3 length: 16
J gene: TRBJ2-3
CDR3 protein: CASSLGGDGQADTQYF

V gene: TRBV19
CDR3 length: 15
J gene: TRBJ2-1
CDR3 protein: CASSTGQNSYNEQFF

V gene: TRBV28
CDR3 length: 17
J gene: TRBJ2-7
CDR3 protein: CASSPSGLAELSYEQYF

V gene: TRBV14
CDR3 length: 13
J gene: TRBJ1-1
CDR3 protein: CASSTKMNTEAFF

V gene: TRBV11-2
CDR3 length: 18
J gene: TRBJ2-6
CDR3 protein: CASSLVGGIRSGANVLTF

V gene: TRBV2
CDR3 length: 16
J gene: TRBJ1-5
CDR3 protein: CASGGNMFYSNQPQHF

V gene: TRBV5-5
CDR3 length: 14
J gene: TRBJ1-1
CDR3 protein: CASSWGTPNTEAFF

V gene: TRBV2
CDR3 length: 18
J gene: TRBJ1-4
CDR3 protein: CASSLRGTETLFNEKLFF

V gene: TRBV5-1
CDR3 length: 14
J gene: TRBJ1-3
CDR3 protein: CASSPGGAGNTIYF